The 25 T cell receptor beta chains listed next were all sequenced from one sample in a study of T-cell memory formation after mild COVID-19 (dated by TCRdb to the early 2020s). The protocol used for the library was 5' RACE. Instrument used: Illumina NovaSeq 6000. Clones were called with MiXCR by TCRdb after fastp trimmed the public reads at Q25, and only in-frame beta chains were retained. Entries that share a CDR3 protein sequence are merged under the most common genes and DNA. The sample table lists around 340,000 distinct CDR3 sequences, under 25% of them with a count of one. The top ten constitute 9.5% to 15% of the sample. Sequences were obtained from PBMCs or a T cell subset sorted from them (not recorded which). Receptors originate from an adult woman who had mild COVID-19 (a few samples of this study predate the infection). The sample titles of this study are shuffled in the database, so cell type and time point are left out; the donor was told from shared clones.

The chain employs TRBV6-1 and TRBJ1-2; unclear D gene. Looked up from germline, CDR1 is MNHNS and CDR2 is SASEGT. The V end lost 5 bases, the J end lost 6 bases, and 13 bases lay between the germline ends. This CDR3 region has 13 residues. The CDR3 coding sequence is TGTGCCAGCAGTTTCGGACTGAGGGATGGCTACACCTTC. This sequence encodes CASSFGLRDGYTF.

In this sample, this clonotype turned up a few times. The CDR3 protein is CAISERSNTEAFF. CDR3 DNA sequence: TGTGCCATCAGTGAGCGGTCGAACACTGAAGCTTTCTTT. V gene TRBV10-3 combines with J gene TRBJ1-1, with unresolved D. CDR1 is ENHRY, CDR2 SYGVKD, per germline. This CDR3 comprises 13 residues. V lost 2 bases and J lost 1, with 5 bases in between.

This clonotype has a handful of counts. The chain has TRBV12-3 or TRBV12-4 and TRBJ1-5, with 8 bases matching TRBD1. The CDR3 loop spans 15 amino acids. The junction had 5 bases not matched to a gene; V was cut back by 6 bases and J by 1 base. For the CDR3, the DNA is TGTGCCAGCAGGTACGGGACAGGCAGCAATCAGCCCCAGCATTTT. This gives the protein CASRYGTGSNQPQHF.

In DNA form, the CDR3 reads TGTGCCAGGGGGGGGCCCTACGAGCAGTACTTC. Translation: CARGGPYEQYF. This rearrangement joins TRBV21-1 to TRBJ2-7; the table's D call of TRBD1 was not tested on the DNA. TRBV21-1 is given as a pseudogene. The CDR3 spans 11 residues.

The CDR3 region is CASSFRGVGREKTDTQYF. Here the CDR3 DNA reads TGCGCCAGCAGCTTTAGGGGAGTTGGCCGGGAGAAAACAGATACGCAGTATTTT. The chain links TRBV5-1 to TRBJ2-3, with D possibly being TRBD2 (6 bases). Germline assignment: CDR1 SGHRS and CDR2 YFSETQ. The CDR3 has 18 amino acids. V was pared by 2 bases and J by 3 bases, with 22 bases between.

The V and J genes are TRBV9 and TRBJ2-3; 7 bases fit TRBD2. The V segment lost 2 bases and the J segment 6 bases; nucleotides outside the gene matches: 3. This CDR3 has 13 amino acids. The germline CDR1 and CDR2 sequences are SGDLS and YYNGEE. DNA for the CDR3: TGTGCCAGCAGCGTCGCCGGGGGGGATACGCAGTATTTT. Residues: CASSVAGGDTQYF.

The chain uses TRBV9 and TRBJ2-3; a possible D gene is TRBD2 (6 bases). Germline V gene lookup returns CDR1 SGDLS and CDR2 YYNGEE. Trimming removed 4 bases at V and 7 bases at J, with 10 bases between. The CDR3 runs 12 residues. CDR3 protein: CASSPGEYTQYF. The CDR3, as DNA: TGTGCCAGCAGCCCGGGGGAGTATACGCAGTATTTT.

The V call is TRBV11-2, the J call TRBJ2-1; perhaps TRBD2 as D (6 bases). CDR3 size: 16 residues. With 5 bases removed from V and 4 bases from J, the gap between germline ends came to 18 bases. Germline loops: CDR1 SGHAT, CDR2 FQNNGV. DNA of the CDR3: TGTGCCAGCAGCCCCTTGCGGGGCGGGCGATACAATGAGCAGTTCTTC. It is translated as CASSPLRGGRYNEQFF.

The chain employs TRBV29-1 and TRBJ2-7; D may be TRBD1 (6 bases). Trimming stripped 4 bases from V and 5 bases from J, with 15 bases between. Per germline, CDR1 SQVTM and CDR2 ANQGSEA. The CDR3 spans 13 residues. CDR3 DNA sequence: TGCAGCGTTGGCCCACAGGGAATCAACGAGCAGTACTTC. Translation: CSVGPQGINEQYF.

V usage is TRBV5-1 and J usage is TRBJ2-7; 7 bases agree with TRBD2. The CDR3 covers 15 residues. Germline loops: CDR1 SGHRS, CDR2 YFSETQ. The V segment lost 3 bases and the J segment 6 bases; nucleotides outside the gene matches: 12. CDR3 coding DNA: TGCGCCAGCAGCTCCGGGGACTATCGAGACGCCGAGCAGTACTTC. Translation gives CASSSGDYRDAEQYF.

The chain uses TRBV7-8 and TRBJ2-1; 11 nucleotides agree with TRBD2. The ends lost 4 bases at V and 10 bases at J; junction bases unmatched: 6. Germline V CDR1 and CDR2: SGHVS, FQNEAQ. The CDR3 runs to 14 residues. The CDR3 nucleotides are TGTGCCAGCAGCTCTAGTCGGACTAGCGGGGAGCAGTTCTTC. It yields the protein CASSSSRTSGEQFF.

The chain carries TRBV5-4 and TRBJ1-2; maybe TRBD1 (5 bases). Germline CDR1 reads SGHNT; CDR2 reads YYREEE (reference sequence). The CDR3 has 14 residues. Trimming removed 0 bases from V and 4 bases from J, with 10 bases in between. This CDR3 is CASSLGDRSYGYTF. In DNA form, the CDR3 reads TGTGCCAGCAGCTTGGGGGACCGTTCCTATGGCTACACCTTC.

The V call is TRBV12-3 or TRBV12-4, the J call TRBJ1-2; a possible D gene is TRBD1 (5 bases). The CDR3 totals 15 residues. Trimming took off 3 bases at V and 0 bases at J, with 11 bases between the two ends. The CDR3 DNA reads as TGTGCCAGCAGTTTCAGGGAGTATACTAACTATGGCTACACCTTC. The encoded protein is CASSFREYTNYGYTF.

This clonotype was detected many times. This chain connects TRBV12-3 or TRBV12-4 to TRBJ2-1, with no clear D. The V and J ends lost 7 bases and 5 bases respectively, with 9 bases between them. This CDR3 spans 12 amino acids. The CDR3 spells CASTALNNEQFF. CDR3 nucleotides: TGTGCCAGCACGGCCCTCAACAATGAGCAGTTCTTC.

This clonotype was detected a few times. The chain joins TRBV4-1 to TRBJ1-2; no clear D gene. The germline V gene has CDR1 MGHRA and CDR2 YSYEKL. V was pared by 4 bases and J by 4 bases, with 22 bases between. CDR3 length: 17 residues. The CDR3 region has the DNA TGCGCCAGCAGCCCCCGGGCCAATCCCGGGGAGGGCTATGGCTACACCTTC. Translating it yields CASSPRANPGEGYGYTF.

This clonotype was counted a single time. The chain employs TRBV7-9 and TRBJ1-5; maybe TRBD1 (6 bases). Germline V gene lookup returns CDR1 SEHNR and CDR2 FQNEAQ (reference sequence). CDR3 length equals 14 residues. Trimming stripped 3 bases from V and 6 bases from J, with 12 bases between. This CDR3 reads CASSFGQLGQPQHF. DNA of the CDR3: TGTGCCAGCAGCTTCGGACAGCTCGGTCAGCCCCAGCATTTT.

This chain links TRBV4-1 with TRBJ1-1, with a possible D match to TRBD1 (6 bases). CDR1 and CDR2 (germline): MGHRA, YSYEKL. Trimming pared 0 bases from V and 3 bases from J, leaving 20 bases between. This CDR3 is built from 18 residues. CDR3 DNA: TGCGCCAGCAGCCAAGAGGGGGCAGGGGCCTTCTTTGACACTGAAGCTTTCTTT. Translating gives CASSQEGAGAFFDTEAFF.

The rearrangement uses TRBV14 and TRBJ2-3; TRBD2 is a possible D gene (5 bases). This CDR3 comprises 13 residues. V dropped 3 bases and J dropped 4 bases, with 8 bases sitting between them. In germline, CDR1 is SGHDN, CDR2 FVKESK. CDR3 bases: TGTGCCAGCAGCCATCTCGGGGCAGATACGCAGTATTTT. It translates to CASSHLGADTQYF. Drawing the rest from reference TRBV14 and TRBJ2-3, the complete variable domain is EAGVTQFPSHSVIEKGQTVTLRCDPISGHDNLYWYRRVMGKEIKFLLHFVKESKQDESGMPNNRFLAERTGGTYSTLKVQPAELEDSGVYFCASSHLGADTQYFGPGTRLTVL.

The CDR3 loop reads CASSAGTGGVYGYTF. The CDR3 region has the DNA TGTGCCAGCAGCGCAGGGACAGGTGGGGTCTATGGCTACACCTTC. This chain uses TRBV7-9 with TRBJ1-2, with 8 bases matching TRBD1. The CDR3 length is 15 residues. Germline CDR1 SEHNR, CDR2 FQNEAQ (reference sequence). Unmatched junction bases numbered 9, after V lost 5 bases and J lost 4 bases.

This clonotype showed up many times. The CDR3 spells CASSQKLAGDLTEQFF. In nucleotides, the CDR3 is TGCGCCAGCAGCCAAAAACTAGCGGGAGATCTTACTGAGCAGTTCTTC. V is TRBV4-3 and J is TRBJ2-1; TRBD2 aligns across 11 bases. The junction had 9 bases not matched to a gene; V was cut back by 2 bases and J by 9 bases. Germline CDR1 reads LGHNA; CDR2 reads YSLEER. There are 16 residues in the CDR3.

This chain connects TRBV5-6 to TRBJ2-5; a possible D gene is TRBD1 (6 bases). This CDR3 spans 16 amino acids. Germline V CDR1 and CDR2: SGHDT, YYEEEE. Trimming removed 0 bases at V and 5 bases at J, with 17 bases between. CDR3 in amino acids: CASSLGAGVFRETQYF. The CDR3 region has the DNA TGTGCCAGCAGCTTGGGGGCAGGGGTCTTCAGGGAGACCCAGTACTTC. The variable domain in full, completed from reference TRBV5-6 and TRBJ2-5, reads DAGVTQSPTHLIKTRGQQVTLRCSPKSGHDTVSWYQQALGQGPQFIFQYYEEEERQRGNFPDRFSGHQFPNYSSELNVNALLLGDSALYLCASSLGAGVFRETQYFGPGTRLLVL.

This clonotype was seen a single time. J is TRBJ2-6 and V is TRBV9; D ambiguous. CDR3 length: 15 amino acids. Germline lookup yields CDR1 SGDLS and CDR2 YYNGEE. The V end lost 3 bases, the J end lost 4 bases, and 11 bases lay between the germline ends. The CDR3 sequence: CASSADNSGANVLTF. The CDR3 DNA is TGTGCCAGCAGCGCCGACAACTCCGGGGCCAACGTCCTGACTTTC.

This clonotype turned up a few times. V gene TRBV7-9 combines with J gene TRBJ2-5; D may be TRBD1 or TRBD2 (5 bases each). Per germline, CDR1 SEHNR and CDR2 FQNEAQ (reference sequence). The V end lost 7 bases, the J end lost 5 bases, and 11 bases lay between the germline ends. CDR3 length: 12 amino acids. Written as DNA, the CDR3 is TGTGCCAGCACCCGGGGCTCCGAGACCCAGTACTTC. It encodes CASTRGSETQYF.

In this sample, this clonotype turned up many times. The gene calls are TRBV4-1 and TRBJ2-1, with D perhaps matching TRBD1 (6 bases). The V end was cut by 3 bases, the J end by 9 bases, with 12 bases between. The CDR3 spans 13 residues. Germline V gives CDR1 MGHRA, CDR2 YSYEKL. DNA for the CDR3: TGCGCCAGCAGCCAGTTTCAAGGGGGTGAGCAGTTCTTC. Translation: CASSQFQGGEQFF.

This clonotype was seen a few times. This chain connects TRBV27 to TRBJ2-2; 10 bases line up with TRBD2. The germline CDR1 and CDR2 sequences are MNHEY and SMNVEV (reference sequence). V trimming: 3 bases; J trimming: 0 bases; junction bases outside the gene matches: 7. CDR3 size: 18 residues. The CDR3 coding sequence is TGTGCCAGCAGTTTTTTAGCGGGGGGCCCGGCGAACACCGGGGAGCTGTTTTTT. It specifies CASSFLAGGPANTGELFF.